These T cell receptor beta chains were read from a single sample in a study of cytomegalovirus exposure and HLA in healthy donors. The data were produced by immunoSEQ multiplex PCR, yet TCRdb's version contains in-frame clones alone and is incomplete. The sample contains roughly 120,000 clones, 73% of which appear only once. The sample consisted of PBMCs. These receptors all stem from a woman aged 40 to 50 in good health and CMV-seropositive. CDR3s include the opening cysteine and the closing phenylalanine or tryptophan. The D gene is left open where the match is weak. Clone size is given for some rows only: seen once, a few or many times, or a class if the clone is expanded.

j_call,v_call,clone_size,d_call,cdr3_aa,cdr3_nt
TRBJ1-1,TRBV2,few,TRBD1,CASIWDRGLDTEAFF,TGTGCCAGCATTTGGGACAGGGGGCTGGACACTGAAGCTTTCTTT
TRBJ1-2,TRBV19,few,.,CAASAGTNYGYTF,TGTGCCGCCTCCGCCGGGACAAACTATGGCTACACCTTC
TRBJ2-5,TRBV28,.,.,CASSFALTGAQYF,TGTGCCAGCAGTTTCGCCCTCACGGGTGCCCAGTACTTC
TRBJ2-2,TRBV5-1,.,.,CASSLVGQATGELFF,TGCGCCAGCAGCTTGGTTGGCCAGGCGACCGGGGAGCTGTTTTTT
TRBJ1-4,TRBV5-4,.,TRBD1,CASSAGTGGNEKLFF,TGTGCCAGCAGCGCCGGGACAGGGGGCAATGAAAAACTGTTTTTT
TRBJ2-7,TRBV6-1,.,TRBD1,CASSRQGRAIGEQYF,TGTGCCAGCAGTAGACAGGGGCGCGCAATTGGCGAGCAGTACTTC
TRBJ1-1,TRBV4-2,.,.,CASSQDQGHGNTEAFF,TGTGCCAGCAGCCAAGATCAGGGACACGGGAACACTGAAGCTTTCTTT
TRBJ2-1,TRBV4-3,.,TRBD2,CASSHRTSGSYNEQFF,TGCGCCAGCAGCCACCGGACTAGCGGCTCCTACAATGAGCAGTTCTTC
TRBJ2-2,TRBV19,.,TRBD1,CASSIRDSLNTGELFF,TGTGCCAGTAGTATACGGGACAGTCTGAACACCGGGGAGCTGTTTTTT
TRBJ2-3,TRBV5-4,.,TRBD2,CASSKTSGGSSTDTQYF,TGTGCCAGCAGCAAGACTAGCGGGGGGTCTAGCACAGATACGCAGTATTTT
TRBJ2-7,TRBV7-9,.,TRBD2,CASSRSPSGGTLHEQYF,TGTGCCAGCAGCCGTTCCCCTAGCGGGGGAACCCTCCACGAGCAGTACTTC
TRBJ2-7,TRBV28,.,TRBD2,CASSPGTSGRWYEQYF,TGTGCCAGCAGCCCGGGGACTAGCGGGAGATGGTACGAGCAGTACTTC
TRBJ2-2,TRBV7-6,.,.,CASSLAPTTGELFF,TGTGCCAGCAGCTTAGCGCCTACTACCGGGGAGCTGTTTTTT
TRBJ1-1,TRBV6-5,.,.,CASSPQGLRTEAFF,TGTGCCAGCAGTCCTCAGGGGCTCCGCACTGAAGCTTTCTTT
TRBJ1-1,TRBV29-1,.,.,CSAGIGRGTEAFF,TGCAGCGCCGGTATAGGACGGGGGACTGAAGCTTTCTTT
TRBJ1-1,TRBV29-1,.,.,CSVKGYTEAFF,TGCAGCGTTAAAGGCTATACTGAAGCTTTCTTT
TRBJ1-1,TRBV28,.,TRBD1,CASSYSGGIVLNTEAFF,TGTGCCAGCAGTTATTCAGGGGGCATTGTTCTGAACACTGAAGCTTTCTTT
TRBJ2-1,TRBV5-8,.,TRBD1,CASSLRDRRTDEQFF,TGTGCCAGCAGCTTGAGGGACAGGCGCACCGATGAGCAGTTCTTC
TRBJ1-1,TRBV4-3,few,TRBD1,CASSQGPQGAQAEAFF,TGCGCCAGCAGCCAAGGCCCCCAGGGGGCTCAGGCTGAAGCTTTCTTT
TRBJ2-1,TRBV4-2,.,.,CASSHDSSIYEQFF,TGTGCCAGCAGCCATGACTCTTCGATCTATGAGCAGTTCTTC
TRBJ1-1,TRBV7-3,.,TRBD1,CASSRQGEGTEAFF,TGTGCCAGCAGTCGACAGGGGGAGGGCACTGAAGCTTTCTTT
TRBJ1-2,TRBV25-1,.,TRBD1,CASSDAGTATGYTF,TGTGCCAGCAGTGATGCAGGGACAGCTACTGGCTACACCTTC
TRBJ1-2,TRBV6-5,.,TRBD1,CASLFPGGGYTF,TGTGCCAGCCTGTTCCCAGGGGGCGGCTACACCTTC
TRBJ2-7,TRBV19,.,TRBD1,CASSIKGQGDYEQYF,TGTGCCAGTAGTATAAAGGGACAGGGGGATTACGAGCAGTACTTC
TRBJ1-6,TRBV28,once,.,CASRPGGRGFDSPLHF,TGTGCCAGCAGACCCGGTGGTAGGGGATTTGATTCACCCCTCCACTTT
TRBJ2-5,TRBV18,.,TRBD1,CASSQQQGAAQETQYF,TGTGCCAGCTCACAACAACAGGGGGCGGCACAAGAGACCCAGTACTTC
TRBJ2-3,TRBV27,few,TRBD2,CASSLSGERGVKGDTQYF,TGTGCCAGCAGTTTATCAGGGGAGCGGGGGGTCAAGGGAGATACGCAGTATTTT
TRBJ1-4,TRBV28,.,.,CASSSHRATNEKLFF,TGTGCCAGCAGTTCCCACAGGGCAACTAATGAAAAACTGTTTTTT
TRBJ2-7,TRBV27,.,TRBD1,CASSPRTGKGSYEQYF,TGTGCCAGCAGTCCCCGGACAGGGAAGGGCTCCTACGAGCAGTACTTC
TRBJ2-7,TRBV11-3,.,TRBD1,CASSPGQGDEQYF,TGTGCCAGCAGCCCTGGACAGGGGGACGAGCAGTACTTC
TRBJ2-7,TRBV10-3,.,.,CAIRRDFTYEQYF,TGTGCCATCAGGCGGGACTTTACCTACGAGCAGTACTTC
TRBJ2-2,TRBV30,.,TRBD2,CAWTATGLAGGPPGELFF,TGTGCCTGGACCGCAACCGGGCTAGCGGGGGGGCCGCCCGGGGAGCTGTTTTTT
TRBJ1-4,TRBV28,.,TRBD1,CASSLEGASEKLFF,TGTGCCAGCAGTTTAGAGGGGGCTAGTGAAAAACTGTTTTTT
TRBJ2-3,TRBV18,.,TRBD2,CASSSAGASTDTQYF,TGTGCCAGCTCATCAGCGGGAGCCAGCACAGATACGCAGTATTTT
TRBJ2-7,TRBV29-1,.,TRBD1,CSVGGQGQGYEQYF,TGCAGCGTAGGCGGACAGGGCCAGGGGTACGAGCAGTACTTC
TRBJ1-4,TRBV27,.,.,CASGRGNEKLFF,TGTGCCAGCGGGAGGGGGAATGAAAAACTGTTTTTT
TRBJ2-3,TRBV7-2,once,TRBD2,CASSAGVVDTQYF,TGTGCCAGCAGTGCGGGAGTGGTAGATACGCAGTATTTT
TRBJ2-2,TRBV19,.,TRBD2,CASSILGGRVTGELFF,TGTGCCAGTAGTATACTTGGCGGGAGAGTTACCGGGGAGCTGTTTTTT
TRBJ2-1,TRBV28,.,TRBD2,CASKDGLAAEQFF,TGTGCCAGCAAGGACGGACTAGCGGCTGAGCAGTTCTTC